This T cell receptor (beta chain) was obtained from a study of T cells after yellow fever vaccination (dated 2019 in TCRdb). Regarding the research as a whole: The SMART-Seq v4 Ultra Low Input RNA kit was used to prepare libraries from fractions with low cell numbers. To track T-cell clones before and after primary and booster YFV17D yellow fever vaccination, bulk TCR alpha and beta repertoires were sequenced longitudinally. Two healthy male donors, one aged 18 to 29 and one aged 30 to 39 years, were included in the cohort. Blood was drawn at multiple timepoints before and after primary and secondary immunization, with bulk PBMC replicates and cell subsets isolated. The investigation overall reported the following: Compared with the primary T-cell response, the secondary T-cell response was weaker but faster, peaking on day 5 rather than day 15. A small share of clonotypes was detected in both CD4 and CD8 compartments, with the overlap likely arising from convergent recombination. FACS-sorted repertoires could contain abundant contaminating clonotypes from the bulk population, so computational filtering was required. After the booster, most clones that had expanded after primary vaccination were detected again (around 96% of CD4 and around 88% of CD8), suggesting broad maintenance of memory. Because only a couple of donors were included in the study, the extent to which the findings can be generalized is limited.

V is cut by 5 bases and J by 0 bases, and the space between the germline ends is 11 bases. The CDR3 runs 15 residues from the cysteine to the phenylalanine. Solely the CDR3 DNA is kept, with 45 bases framed from the first base. CDR1 and CDR2 were assigned from the germline V gene as SGHVS and FNYEAQ. The treatment or condition label corresponds to: live attenuated yellow fever vaccine strain. PBMCs were isolated from peripheral blood using a standard Ficoll-Paque protocol. Dynabeads CD4 and CD8 positive selection kits were used to isolate CD4 and CD8 T-cell fractions. RNA was extracted with TriZol from bulk PBMCs, CD4 and CD8 fractions, and dextramer-positive and dextramer-negative fractions. The sequencer listed for this sample is Illumina NovaSeq 6000. TCR cDNA was made using 5'RACE template switching, a step that added a universal primer site and unique molecular identifiers. Priming for cDNA synthesis came from both the TCR alpha and TCR beta constant segments. Library amplification involved two PCR steps, and the second step added sample barcodes and sequencing adapters. Sequencing of libraries was done on Illumina HiSeq 2500 (2x100 bp) or NovaSeq (2x150 bp). Per the original workflow: Demultiplexing of reads and collapsing into UMI consensus sequences were performed with MIGEC, and V(D)J alignment was carried out with MiXCR. Using edgeR on replicate PBMC samples, clonotypes were called vaccine-responding if FDR was below 0.01 and the log2 fold change was above 5 up to day 15. CD4 or CD8 identity was assigned to each bulk clonotype according to whether the clonotype was present at higher abundance in the sequenced CD4 repertoire or the sequenced CD8 repertoire. TCRdb reprocessing: public reads trimmed at Q25 with fastp, clones called with MiXCR, in-frame beta chains kept. Under each unique CDR3 protein, matching rows form one entry showing the most common genes and DNA. It is TCRdb's table, rather than the study itself, that gives the V and J calls and clone size. The sample profile shows approximately 260,000 distinct CDR3 sequences; about 5.2% of them were found once. The top ten clones comprise around 3.3% of the sample.

A note on this clonotype: No antigen is known for it. Base qualities were left out, and no much larger clone turns up one base away.

This clonotype was obtained from a man aged 18 to 29 who received the YFV17D yellow fever vaccine. The rearrangement joined TRBV7-6 to TRBJ1-5, and perhaps TRBD1 as D gene, on 5 matching bases. The specimen comprised CD4+ T cells sorted from PBMCs, sampled on the day of the yellow fever booster vaccination. The sequence in DNA is TGTGCCAGCAGCGAACGAAGGGGTAGCAATCAGCCCCAGCATTTT. Its coded protein is CASSERRGSNQPQHF.